The present TCR beta chain was sequenced within a study of shared clonotypes between healthy human individuals. The data were produced by immunoSEQ multiplex PCR, yet TCRdb's version contains in-frame clones alone and is incomplete. The data hold 550,000 to 700,000 clones, with 73% observed a single time. Of note for this clone: Antigen: not known.

Splitting the CD4+ cells yielded a CD45RA+ naive subset and a CD45RA-negative memory subset. This CDR3 contains 16 residues. Per the germline V gene, CDR1 is SGHRS and CDR2 is YFSETQ. Losses at the gene ends were 0 bases for V and 4 bases for J; bases not matched to a gene: 7. Points from the study as a whole: Larger estimated richness was generally seen in naive subsets than in memory subsets. Clonotypes shared by all four donors outscored non-shared clonotypes in generation probability.

This chain uses TRBV5-1 with TRBJ2-7; 10 bases are a match to TRBD1. The sequencing input was memory CD4+ T cells sorted from blood. Stated subset: CD45RA-negative fraction. The TCR originated in a woman younger than 45 in good health. The chain's CDR3 is CASSLGELGQGYEQYF. The DNA of the CDR3 is TGCGCCAGCAGCTTGGGAGAGTTGGGACAGGGGTACGAGCAGTACTTC.